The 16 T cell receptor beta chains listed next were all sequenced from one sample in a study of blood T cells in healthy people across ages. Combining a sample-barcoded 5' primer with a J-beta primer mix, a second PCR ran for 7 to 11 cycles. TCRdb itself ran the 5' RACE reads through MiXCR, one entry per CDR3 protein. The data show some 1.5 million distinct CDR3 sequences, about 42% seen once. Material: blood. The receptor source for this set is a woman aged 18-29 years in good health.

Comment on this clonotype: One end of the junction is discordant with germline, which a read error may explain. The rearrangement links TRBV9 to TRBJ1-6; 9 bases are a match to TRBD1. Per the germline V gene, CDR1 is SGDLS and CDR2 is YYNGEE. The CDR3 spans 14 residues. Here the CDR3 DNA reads TGTGCCGGCAGCGTAGGACAGGGGACTTTGCCCCTCCACTTT. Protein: CAGSVGQGTLPLHF.

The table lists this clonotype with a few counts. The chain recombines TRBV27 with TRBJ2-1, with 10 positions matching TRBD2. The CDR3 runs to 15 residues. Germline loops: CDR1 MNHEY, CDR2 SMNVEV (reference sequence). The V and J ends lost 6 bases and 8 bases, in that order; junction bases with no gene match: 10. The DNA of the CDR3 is TGTGCCAGCAGCCCTGTAGGACTAGCGGTCCATGAGCAGTTCTTC. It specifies CASSPVGLAVHEQFF.

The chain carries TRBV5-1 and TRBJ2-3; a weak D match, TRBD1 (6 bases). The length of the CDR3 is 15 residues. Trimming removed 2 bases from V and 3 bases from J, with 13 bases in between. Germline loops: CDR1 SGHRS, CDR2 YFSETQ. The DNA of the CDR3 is TGCGCCAGCAGCTTCGTCCAGGGGTCGACAGATACGCAGTATTTT. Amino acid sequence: CASSFVQGSTDTQYF.

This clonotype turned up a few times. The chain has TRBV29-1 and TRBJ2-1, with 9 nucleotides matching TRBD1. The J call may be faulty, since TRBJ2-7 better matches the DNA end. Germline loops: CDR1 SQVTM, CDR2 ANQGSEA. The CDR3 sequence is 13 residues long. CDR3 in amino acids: CSHGTGFYNEQYF. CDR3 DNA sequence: TGCAGCCACGGGACAGGGTTCTACAATGAGCAGTACTTC.

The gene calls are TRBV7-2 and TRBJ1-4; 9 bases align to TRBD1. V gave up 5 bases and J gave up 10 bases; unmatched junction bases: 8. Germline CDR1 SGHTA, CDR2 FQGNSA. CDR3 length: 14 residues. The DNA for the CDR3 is TGTGCCAGCAGCCCACAGGGGGCTCGGGGAAAACTGTTTTTT. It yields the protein CASSPQGARGKLFF.

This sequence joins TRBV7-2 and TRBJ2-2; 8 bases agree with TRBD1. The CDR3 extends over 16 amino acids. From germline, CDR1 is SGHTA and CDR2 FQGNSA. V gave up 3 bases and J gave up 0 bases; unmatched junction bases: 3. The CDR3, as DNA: TGTGCCAGCAGCTTCCAGGGGGCGGCGAACACCGGGGAGCTGTTTTTT. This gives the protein CASSFQGAANTGELFF.

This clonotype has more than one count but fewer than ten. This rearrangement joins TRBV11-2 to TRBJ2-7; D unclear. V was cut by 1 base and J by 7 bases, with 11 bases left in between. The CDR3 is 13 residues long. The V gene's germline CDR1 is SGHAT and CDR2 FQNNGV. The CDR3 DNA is TGTGCCAGCAGCTTAGGCGTGTACAATGAGCAGTACTTC. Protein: CASSLGVYNEQYF.

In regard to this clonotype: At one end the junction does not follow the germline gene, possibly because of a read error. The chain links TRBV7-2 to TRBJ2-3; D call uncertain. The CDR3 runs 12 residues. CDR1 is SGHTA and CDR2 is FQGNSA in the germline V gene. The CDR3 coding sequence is TGTGCCAGCAGCTTAGACGCAGATACGCACTATTTT. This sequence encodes CASSLDADTHYF.

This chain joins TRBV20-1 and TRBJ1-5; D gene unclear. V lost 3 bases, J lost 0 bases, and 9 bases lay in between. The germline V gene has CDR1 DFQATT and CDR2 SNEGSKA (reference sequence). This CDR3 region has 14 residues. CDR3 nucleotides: TGCAGTGCTAGCAGGACGGATAGCAATCAGCCCCAGCATTTT. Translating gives CSASRTDSNQPQHF.

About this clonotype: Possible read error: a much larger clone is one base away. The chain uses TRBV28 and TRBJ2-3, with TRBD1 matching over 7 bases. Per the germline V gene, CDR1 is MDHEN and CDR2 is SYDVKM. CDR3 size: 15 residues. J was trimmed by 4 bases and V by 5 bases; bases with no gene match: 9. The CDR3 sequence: CASSPGQTGADTQYF. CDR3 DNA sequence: TGTGCCAGCAGTCCGGGACAGACAGGAGCAGATACGCAGTATTTT.

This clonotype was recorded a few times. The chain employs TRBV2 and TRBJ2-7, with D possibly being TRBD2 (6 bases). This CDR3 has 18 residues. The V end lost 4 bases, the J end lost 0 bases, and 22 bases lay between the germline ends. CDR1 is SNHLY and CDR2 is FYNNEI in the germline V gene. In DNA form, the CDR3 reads TGTGCCAGCAGTGGAAGAGTTGGATTCCGGGACTCCTCCTACGAGCAGTACTTC. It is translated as CASSGRVGFRDSSYEQYF.

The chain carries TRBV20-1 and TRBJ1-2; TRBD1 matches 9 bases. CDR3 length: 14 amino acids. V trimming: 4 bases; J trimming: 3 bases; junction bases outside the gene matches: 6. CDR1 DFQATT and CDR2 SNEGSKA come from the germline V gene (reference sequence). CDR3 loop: CSATPGTGYYGYTF. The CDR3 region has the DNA TGCAGTGCTACTCCCGGGACAGGGTACTATGGCTACACCTTC.

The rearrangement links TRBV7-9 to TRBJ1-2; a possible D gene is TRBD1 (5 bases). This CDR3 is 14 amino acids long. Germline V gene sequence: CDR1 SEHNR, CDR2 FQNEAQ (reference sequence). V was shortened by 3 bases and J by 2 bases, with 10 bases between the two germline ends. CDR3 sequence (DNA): TGTGCCAGCAGCTTCCGTGACAGCAACTATGGCTACACCTTC. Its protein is CASSFRDSNYGYTF.

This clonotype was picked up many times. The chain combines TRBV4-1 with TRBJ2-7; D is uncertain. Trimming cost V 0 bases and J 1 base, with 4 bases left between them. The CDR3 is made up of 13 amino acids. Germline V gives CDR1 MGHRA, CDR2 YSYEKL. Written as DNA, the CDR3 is TGCGCCAGCAGCCAAGAGCTATCCTACGAGCAGTACTTC. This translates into CASSQELSYEQYF.

As DNA, the CDR3 is TGTGCCAGCAGCCAAGGTGTGAGTTCACCCCTCCACTTT. Translation: CASSQGVSSPLHF. The chain has TRBV14 and TRBJ1-6; D ambiguous. The CDR3 runs to 13 residues. Between the trimmed V and J ends, which lost 1 base and 9 bases, there was a span of 7 bases. Germline CDR1 and CDR2: SGHDN and FVKESK.

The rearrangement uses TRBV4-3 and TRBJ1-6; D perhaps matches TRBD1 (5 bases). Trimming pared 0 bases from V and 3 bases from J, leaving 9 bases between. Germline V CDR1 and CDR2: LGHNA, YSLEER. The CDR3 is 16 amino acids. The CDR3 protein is CASSQEPGNYNSPLHF. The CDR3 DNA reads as TGCGCCAGCAGCCAAGAACCAGGGAACTATAATTCACCCCTCCACTTT.